These T cell receptor beta chains were read from a single sample in a study of blood T cell repertoires in COVID-19. Sequencing used immunoSEQ multiplex PCR; TCRdb keeps in-frame clones, though not all of them. The sample consists of around 450,000 clones, about 85% of them appearing once. Sequences were obtained from PBMCs or T cells enriched from blood (not recorded which). Receptors were obtained from a young woman who had recovered from COVID-19. Both conserved end residues are part of each CDR3.

>10|TRBJ1-2|TRBV2
CASSEGRANF
>15|TRBJ1-5|TRBV9
CASSVEGTGVQPQHF
>13|TRBJ2-3|TRBV7-9
CASSLFRGDTQYF
>12|TRBJ1-2|TRBV15
CATSETNYGYTF
>13|TRBJ1-5|TRBV24-1
CATSATGNQPQHF
>15|TRBJ2-5|TRBV7-9
CASSAGTSLQETQYF
>14|TRBJ2-3|TRBV10-3
CAIRRGADGDTQYF
>15|TRBJ1-2|TRBV25-1
CASSGWTDSNYGYTF
>14|TRBJ1-1|TRBV18
CASSPGLMNTEAFF
>13|TRBJ2-7|TRBV6-5
CASCHREGIEQYF
>17|TRBJ2-3|TRBV5-1
CASSLAGGLVSTDTQYF
>18|TRBJ1-3|TRBV9
CASSLGVGTGLAGNTIYF
>15|TRBJ2-5|TRBV5-8
CASSSGLAAEETQYF
>16|TRBJ2-1|TRBV30
CAWSVYLGAGRNEQFF
>17|TRBJ2-7|TRBV5-6
CASSSGTQGQRPYEQYF
>18|TRBJ1-1|TRBV18
CASSPQVAAGRTNTEAFF
>17|TRBJ2-7|TRBV10-1
CASSESPGTGMDHEQYF
>16|TRBJ2-2|TRBV4-2
CASSQDQAGLTGELFF
>12|TRBJ1-1|TRBV12-3/TRBV12-4
CASSNGGTEAFF
>12|TRBJ2-7|TRBV7-2
CASSLPGGEQYF
>15|TRBJ1-4|TRBV5-1
CASRKVSGSDEKLFF
>11|TRBJ2-1|TRBV10-2
CASLGGYEQFF
>14|TRBJ1-1|TRBV5-1
CASRDGHQNTEAFF
>15|TRBJ2-7|TRBV2
CASSARDFTSYEQYF
>11|TRBJ1-2|TRBV6-1
CASSERGGFTF
>14|TRBJ2-3|TRBV3-1/TRBV3-2
CASSFGTSTDTQYF
>13|TRBJ2-2|TRBV28
CASLGGQDGELFF
>15|TRBJ2-5|TRBV18
CASSPPEPSGKTQYF
>12|TRBJ1-5|TRBV30
CAWGDRNQPQHF
>15|TRBJ1-2|TRBV6-5
CASSQRGQGSSGYTF
>14|TRBJ1-6|TRBV28
CASSLQGANSPLHF
>15|TRBJ1-1|TRBV7-9
CASSLGGLRNTEAFF
>13|TRBJ2-5|TRBV7-9
CASSSQDQETQYF
>16|TRBJ2-5|TRBV13
CASSLGLAVQQETQYF
>20|TRBJ2-3|TRBV28
CASSLGLGYIRTGSTDTQYF
>16|TRBJ2-1|TRBV5-5
CASSSSSGGAFNEQFF
>15|TRBJ1-5|TRBV2
CASSFTTGSGQPQHF
>16|TRBJ1-3|TRBV5-6
CASSLGDTYSGNTIYF
>12|TRBJ1-1|TRBV28
CASSLQGPEAFF
>13|TRBJ2-5|TRBV30
CAWSSSGGETQYF
>12|TRBJ2-3|TRBV30
CAWSPVTDTQYF
>14|TRBJ2-7|TRBV28
CASSPGGRAYEQYF
>13|TRBJ1-5|TRBV12-3/TRBV12-4
CASRGQADQPQHF
>15|TRBJ1-1|TRBV5-1
CASSLGGGRNTEAFF
>13|TRBJ1-3|TRBV6-6
CASSYGEGNTIYF
>14|TRBJ2-7|TRBV11-2
CASSLGQGGYEQYF
>15|TRBJ1-3|TRBV10-2
CASSVAGNPGNTIYF
>10|TRBJ2-3|TRBV20-1
CSAEADTQYF
>12|TRBJ1-1|TRBV30
CAWKVEWTEAFF
>16|TRBJ2-3|TRBV7-8
CASSLAGTSVTDTQYF
>11|TRBJ2-7|TRBV27
CASHDGYEQYF
>13|TRBJ2-5|TRBV5-6
CASSLDTQETQYF